This T cell receptor (beta chain) is drawn from a study of OX40 agonist ivuxolimab in advanced cancers. Broader study findings: In CD8+ T cells, expanded clones were on average more numerous than in CD4+.

As to this clone: The target antigen is unknown.

This table comes from immunoSEQ multiplex PCR, and its TCRdb copy is limited to in-frame clones, with some not included. The repertoire holds some 38,000 clones, about 94% seen once, with roughly a fifth in the top ten. With 4 bases removed from V and 7 bases from J, the gap between germline ends came to 11 bases. The V gene's germline CDR1 is LNHDA and CDR2 SQIVND (reference sequence). The CDR3 loop spans 13 amino acids. Sequenced here: CD4+ or CD8+ T cells sorted from blood, sampled in a trial of the OX40 agonist ivuxolimab. The receptor was derived from an adult with an advanced solid tumor such as melanoma, head and neck, liver or kidney cancer. This rearrangement joins TRBV19 to TRBJ2-1, with D unresolved. The CDR3 spells CASSTRALNEQFF. CDR3 nucleotides: TGTGCCAGTAGTACCCGGGCGTTAAATGAGCAGTTCTTC.